The 9 T cell receptor beta chains below all came from one sample that was sequenced in a study of T cells expressing NK-cell markers. TCRdb re-analyzed the 5' RACE reads; it lists each CDR3 protein once, without DNA. This table lists about 380,000 distinct CDR3 sequences. What was sequenced was blood T cells: a sorted CD56 or NKG2C T cell subset, CD4+ or CD8+ T cells, or bulk PBMC T cells (not recorded which). All receptors come from a man between 18 and 69 years old in good health.

The gene calls are TRBV7-9 and TRBJ2-7. The germline V gene encodes CDR1 SEHNR and CDR2 FQNEAQ (reference sequence). CDR3 size: 15 residues. The CDR3 reads CASTVTFSDLYEQYF.

V is TRBV12-3 or TRBV12-4 and J is TRBJ2-1; lacking DNA, the TRBD1 call made by TCRdb goes unchecked. The length of the CDR3 is 16 residues. The CDR3 loop reads CASRRGGGGYRNEQFF.

The chain is built from TRBV7-6 and TRBJ2-3; TCRdb proposes TRBD2, but this gene call is untestable without DNA. CDR1 is SGHVS, CDR2 FNYEAQ, per germline. The length of the CDR3 is 17 residues. The CDR3 loop reads CASSLEVGLAGTDTQYF.

J is TRBJ1-6 and V is TRBV7-2. The CDR3 runs to 16 residues. Germline CDR1 and CDR2: SGHTA and FQGNSA. The CDR3: CASSRDVSSYNSPLHF.

The rearrangement uses TRBV20-1 and TRBJ2-5; the D call from TCRdb, TRBD1, cannot be confirmed without DNA. This CDR3 region has 14 residues. CDR1 and CDR2 (germline): DFQATT, SNEGSKA (reference sequence). The CDR3 reads CSASSGAIGETQYF.

V and J are TRBV6-1 and TRBJ1-6; no DNA is available, so the TRBD1 call from TCRdb remains unchecked. The germline gives CDR1 MNHNS, CDR2 SASEGT. The CDR3 is 15 residues long. The CDR3 reads CASSVLTGGGSPLHF.

CDR3 loop: CASSLRRGAMSTDTQYF. The rearrangement joins TRBV5-6 to TRBJ2-3; absent DNA, TCRdb's TRBD2 call cannot be checked. There are 17 residues in the CDR3. Germline V gene lookup returns CDR1 SGHDT and CDR2 YYEEEE.

The chain employs TRBV5-1 and TRBJ2-2; TCRdb proposes TRBD1, but this gene call is untestable without DNA. This CDR3 contains 16 residues. Germline values: CDR1 SGHRS, CDR2 YFSETQ. The CDR3 reads CASKKTGGLNTGELFF.

The chain carries TRBV20-1 and TRBJ2-1; no DNA is available, so the TRBD1 call from TCRdb remains unchecked. This CDR3 is built from 13 residues. Germline loops: CDR1 DFQATT, CDR2 SNEGSKA (reference sequence). The CDR3 spells CSARVSNLGTQFF.